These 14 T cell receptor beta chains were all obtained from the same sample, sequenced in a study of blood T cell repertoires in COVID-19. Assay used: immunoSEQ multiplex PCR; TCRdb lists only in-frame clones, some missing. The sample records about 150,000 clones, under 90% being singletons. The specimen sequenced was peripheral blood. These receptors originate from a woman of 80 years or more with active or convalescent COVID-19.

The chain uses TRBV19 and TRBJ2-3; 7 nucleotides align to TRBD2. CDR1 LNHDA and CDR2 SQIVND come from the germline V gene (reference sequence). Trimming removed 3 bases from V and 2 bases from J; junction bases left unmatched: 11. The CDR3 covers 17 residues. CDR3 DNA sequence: TGTGCCAGTAGTATTTTGGGGGAGGGCCGCTACACAGATACGCAGTATTTT. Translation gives CASSILGEGRYTDTQYF.

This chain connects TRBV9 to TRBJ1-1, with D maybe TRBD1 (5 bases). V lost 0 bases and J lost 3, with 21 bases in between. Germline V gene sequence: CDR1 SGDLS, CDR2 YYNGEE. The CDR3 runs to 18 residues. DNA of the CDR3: TGTGCCAGCAGCGTAGCTACGGGGGGGAAGGGGCCGGACACTGAAGCTTTCTTT. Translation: CASSVATGGKGPDTEAFF.

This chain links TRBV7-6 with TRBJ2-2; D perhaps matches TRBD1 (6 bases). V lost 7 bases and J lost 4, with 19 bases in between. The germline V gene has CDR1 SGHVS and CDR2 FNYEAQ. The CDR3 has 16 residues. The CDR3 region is CASNLMRGSGTGELFF. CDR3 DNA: TGTGCCAGCAACCTAATGAGGGGGTCGGGCACCGGGGAGCTGTTTTTT.

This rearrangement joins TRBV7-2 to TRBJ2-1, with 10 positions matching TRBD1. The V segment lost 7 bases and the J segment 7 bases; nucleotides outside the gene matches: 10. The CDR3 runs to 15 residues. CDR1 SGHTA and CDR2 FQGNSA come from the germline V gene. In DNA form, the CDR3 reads TGTGCCAGCATCCCTAGGGACAGGGGATCGAATGAGCAGTTCTTC. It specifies CASIPRDRGSNEQFF.

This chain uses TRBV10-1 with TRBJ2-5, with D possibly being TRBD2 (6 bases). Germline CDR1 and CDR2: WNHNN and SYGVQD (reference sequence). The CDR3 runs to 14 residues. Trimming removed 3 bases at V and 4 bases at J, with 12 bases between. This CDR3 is CASSDGGIGETQYF. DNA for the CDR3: TGCGCCAGCAGTGATGGCGGGATAGGAGAGACCCAGTACTTC.

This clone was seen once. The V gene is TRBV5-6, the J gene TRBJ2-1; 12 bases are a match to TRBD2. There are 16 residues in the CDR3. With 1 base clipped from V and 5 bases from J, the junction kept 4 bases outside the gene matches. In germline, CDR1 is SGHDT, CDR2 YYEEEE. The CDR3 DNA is TGTGCCAGCAGCTTGTTTCGGACTAGCGGGAACAATGAGCAGTTCTTC. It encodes CASSLFRTSGNNEQFF.

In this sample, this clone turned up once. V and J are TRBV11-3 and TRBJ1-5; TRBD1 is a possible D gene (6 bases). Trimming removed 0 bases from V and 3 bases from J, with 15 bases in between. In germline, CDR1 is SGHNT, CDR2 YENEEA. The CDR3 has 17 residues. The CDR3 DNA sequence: TGTGCCAGCAGCTTAGATCTAAGTAGGGGGTACAATCAGCCCCAGCATTTT. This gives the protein CASSLDLSRGYNQPQHF.

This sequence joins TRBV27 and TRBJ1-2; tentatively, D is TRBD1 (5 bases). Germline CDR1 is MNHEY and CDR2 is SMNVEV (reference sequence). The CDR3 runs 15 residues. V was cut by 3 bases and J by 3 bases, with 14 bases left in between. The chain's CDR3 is CASSFDGLGDYGYTF. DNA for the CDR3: TGTGCCAGCAGTTTTGACGGCTTAGGGGACTATGGCTACACCTTC.

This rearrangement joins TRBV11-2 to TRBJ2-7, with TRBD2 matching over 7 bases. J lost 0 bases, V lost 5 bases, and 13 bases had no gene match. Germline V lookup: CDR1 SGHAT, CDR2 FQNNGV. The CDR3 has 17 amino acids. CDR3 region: CASSPGPAGALSYEQYF. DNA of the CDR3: TGTGCCAGCAGCCCAGGGCCTGCGGGAGCCCTCTCCTACGAGCAGTACTTC.

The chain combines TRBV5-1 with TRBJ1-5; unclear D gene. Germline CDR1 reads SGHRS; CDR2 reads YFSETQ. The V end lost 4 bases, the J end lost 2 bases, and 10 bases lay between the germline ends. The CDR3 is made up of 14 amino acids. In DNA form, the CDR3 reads TGCGCCAGCAGCCCGAGCGGGGGCAATCAGCCCCAGCATTTT. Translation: CASSPSGGNQPQHF.

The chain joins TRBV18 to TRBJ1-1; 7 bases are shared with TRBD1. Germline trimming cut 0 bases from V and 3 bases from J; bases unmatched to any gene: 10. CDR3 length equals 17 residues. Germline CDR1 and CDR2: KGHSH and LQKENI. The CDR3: CASSPPGSRGVDTEAFF. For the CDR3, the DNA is TGTGCCAGCTCACCACCGGGTTCCAGGGGGGTGGACACTGAAGCTTTCTTT.

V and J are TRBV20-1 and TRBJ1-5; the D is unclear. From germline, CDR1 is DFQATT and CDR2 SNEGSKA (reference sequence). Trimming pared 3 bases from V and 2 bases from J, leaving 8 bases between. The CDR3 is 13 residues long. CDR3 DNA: TGCAGTGCTAGTCGCGGGGGCAATCAGCCCCAGCATTTT. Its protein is CSASRGGNQPQHF.

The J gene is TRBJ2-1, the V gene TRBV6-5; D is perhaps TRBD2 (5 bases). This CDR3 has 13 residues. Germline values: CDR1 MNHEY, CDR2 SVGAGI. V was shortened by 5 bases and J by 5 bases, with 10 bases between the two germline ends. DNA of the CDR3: TGTGCCAGCAGTCCCGGAGCGGACAATGAGCAGTTCTTC. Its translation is CASSPGADNEQFF.

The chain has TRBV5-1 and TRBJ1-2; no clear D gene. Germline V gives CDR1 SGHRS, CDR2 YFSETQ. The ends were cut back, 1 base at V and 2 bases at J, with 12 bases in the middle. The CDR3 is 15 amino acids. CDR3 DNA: TGCGCCAGCAGCTTGATACCCGACACAAACTATGGCTACACCTTC. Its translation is CASSLIPDTNYGYTF.